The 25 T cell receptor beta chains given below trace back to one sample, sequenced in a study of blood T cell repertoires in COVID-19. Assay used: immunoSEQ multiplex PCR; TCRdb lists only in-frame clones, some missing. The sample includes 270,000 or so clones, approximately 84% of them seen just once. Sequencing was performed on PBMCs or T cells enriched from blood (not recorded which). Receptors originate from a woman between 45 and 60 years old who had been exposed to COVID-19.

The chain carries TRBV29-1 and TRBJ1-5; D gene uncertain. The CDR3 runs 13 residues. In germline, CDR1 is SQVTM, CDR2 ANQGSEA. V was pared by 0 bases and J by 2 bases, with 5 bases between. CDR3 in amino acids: CSVEEGGNQPQHF. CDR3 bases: TGCAGCGTTGAAGAGGGAGGCAATCAGCCCCAGCATTTT. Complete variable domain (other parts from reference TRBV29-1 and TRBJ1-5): SAVISQKPSRDICQRGTSLTIQCQVDSQVTMMFWYRQQPGQSLTLIATANQGSEATYESGFVIDKFPISRPNLTFSTLTVSNMSPEDSSIYLCSVEEGGNQPQHFGDGTRLSIL.

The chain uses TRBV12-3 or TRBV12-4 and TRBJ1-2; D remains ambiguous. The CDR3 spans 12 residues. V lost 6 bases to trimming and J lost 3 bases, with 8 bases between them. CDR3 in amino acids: CASSDGYYGYTF. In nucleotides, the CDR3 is TGTGCCAGCAGCGACGGGTACTATGGCTACACCTTC.

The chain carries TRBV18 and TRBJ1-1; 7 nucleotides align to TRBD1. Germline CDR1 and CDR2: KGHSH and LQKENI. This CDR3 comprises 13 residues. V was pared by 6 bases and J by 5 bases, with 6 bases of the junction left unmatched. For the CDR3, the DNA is TGTGCCAGCTCTTTTAGCAGGGGGACTGAAGCTTTCTTT. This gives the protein CASSFSRGTEAFF.

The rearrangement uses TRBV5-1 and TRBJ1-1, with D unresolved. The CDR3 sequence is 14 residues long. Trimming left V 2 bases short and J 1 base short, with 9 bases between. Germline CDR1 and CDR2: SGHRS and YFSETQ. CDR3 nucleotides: TGCGCCAGCAGCTTCGGGGTCACGAACACTGAAGCTTTCTTT. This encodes CASSFGVTNTEAFF.

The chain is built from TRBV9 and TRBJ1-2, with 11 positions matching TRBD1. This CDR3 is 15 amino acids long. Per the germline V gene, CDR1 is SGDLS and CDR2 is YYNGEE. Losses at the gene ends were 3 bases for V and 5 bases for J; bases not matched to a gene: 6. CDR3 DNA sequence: TGTGCCAGCAGCGGCCTCGGACAGGGGGCGTATGGCTACACCTTC. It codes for CASSGLGQGAYGYTF.

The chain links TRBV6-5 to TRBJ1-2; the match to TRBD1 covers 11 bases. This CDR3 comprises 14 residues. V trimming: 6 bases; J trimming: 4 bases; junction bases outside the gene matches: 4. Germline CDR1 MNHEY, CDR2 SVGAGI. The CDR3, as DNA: TGTGCCAGCAGCCGGACAGGGGGCAGCTATGGCTACACCTTC. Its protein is CASSRTGGSYGYTF.

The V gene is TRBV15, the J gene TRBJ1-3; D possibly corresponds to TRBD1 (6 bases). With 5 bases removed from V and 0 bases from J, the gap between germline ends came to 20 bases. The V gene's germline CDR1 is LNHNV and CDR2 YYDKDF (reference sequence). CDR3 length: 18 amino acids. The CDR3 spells CATSSPLGDISSGNTIYF. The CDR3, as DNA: TGTGCCACCAGCTCCCCCCTGGGGGACATATCCTCTGGAAACACCATATATTTT.

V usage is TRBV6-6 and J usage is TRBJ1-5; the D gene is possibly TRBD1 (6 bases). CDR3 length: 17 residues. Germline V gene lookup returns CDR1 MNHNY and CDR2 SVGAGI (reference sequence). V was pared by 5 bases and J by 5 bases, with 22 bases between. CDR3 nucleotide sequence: TGTGCCAGCAGTCTACCCCGGCGGGGGGCGGTCGATCAGCCCCAGCATTTT. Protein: CASSLPRRGAVDQPQHF.

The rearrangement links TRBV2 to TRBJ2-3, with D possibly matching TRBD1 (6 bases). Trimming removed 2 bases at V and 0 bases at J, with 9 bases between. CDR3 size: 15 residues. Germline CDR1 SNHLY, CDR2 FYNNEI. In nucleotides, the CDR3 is TGTGCCAGCAGTGAACGAAGGGGGAGCACAGATACGCAGTATTTT. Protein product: CASSERRGSTDTQYF.

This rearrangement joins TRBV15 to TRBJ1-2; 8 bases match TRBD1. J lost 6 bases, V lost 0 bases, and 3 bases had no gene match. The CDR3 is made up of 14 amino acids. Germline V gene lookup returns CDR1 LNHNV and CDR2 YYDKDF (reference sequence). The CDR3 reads CATSRDRTGNGYTF. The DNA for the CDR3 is TGTGCCACCAGCAGAGATCGGACAGGGAATGGCTACACCTTC.

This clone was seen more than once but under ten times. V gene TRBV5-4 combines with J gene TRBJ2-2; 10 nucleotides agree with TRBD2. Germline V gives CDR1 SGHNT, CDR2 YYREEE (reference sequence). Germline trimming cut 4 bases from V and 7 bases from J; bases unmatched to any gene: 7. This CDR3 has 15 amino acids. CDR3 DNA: TGTGCCAGCAGCGGGGGACTAGCGCAGGGCGGGGAGCTGTTTTTT. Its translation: CASSGGLAQGGELFF.

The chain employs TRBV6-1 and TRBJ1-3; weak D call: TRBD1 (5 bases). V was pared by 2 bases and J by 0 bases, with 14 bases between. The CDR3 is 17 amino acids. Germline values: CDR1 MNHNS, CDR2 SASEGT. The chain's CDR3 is CASSERGPGGSGNTIYF. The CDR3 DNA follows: TGTGCCAGCAGTGAAAGGGGACCGGGGGGCTCTGGAAACACCATATATTTT.

In DNA form, the CDR3 reads TGTGCCAGCAGCCAAGATCTGATCGGGTCGGGGTATGAAAAACTGTTTTTT. It yields the protein CASSQDLIGSGYEKLFF. The chain joins TRBV14 to TRBJ1-4, with unresolved D. CDR3 size: 17 residues. V lost 0 bases to trimming and J lost 6 bases, with 17 bases between them. Germline V gene lookup returns CDR1 SGHDN and CDR2 FVKESK.

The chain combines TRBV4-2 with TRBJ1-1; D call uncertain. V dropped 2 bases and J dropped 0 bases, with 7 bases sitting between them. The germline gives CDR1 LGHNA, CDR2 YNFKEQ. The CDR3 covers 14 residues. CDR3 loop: CASSQQALNTEAFF. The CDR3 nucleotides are TGTGCCAGCAGCCAACAGGCGTTGAACACTGAAGCTTTCTTT.

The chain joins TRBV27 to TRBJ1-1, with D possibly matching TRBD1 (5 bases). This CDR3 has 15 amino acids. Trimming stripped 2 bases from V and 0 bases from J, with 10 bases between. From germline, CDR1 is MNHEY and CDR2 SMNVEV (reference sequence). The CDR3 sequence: CASSLRGRMNTEAFF. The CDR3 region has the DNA TGTGCCAGCAGTTTACGGGGGAGAATGAACACTGAAGCTTTCTTT.

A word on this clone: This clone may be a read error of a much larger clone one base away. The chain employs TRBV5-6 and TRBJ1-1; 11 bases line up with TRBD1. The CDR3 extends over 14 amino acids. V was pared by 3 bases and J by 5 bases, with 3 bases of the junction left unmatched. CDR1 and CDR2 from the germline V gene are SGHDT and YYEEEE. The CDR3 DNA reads TGTGCCAGCAGCTGGGGACAGGGGGGAACTGAAGCTTTCTTT. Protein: CASSWGQGGTEAFF.

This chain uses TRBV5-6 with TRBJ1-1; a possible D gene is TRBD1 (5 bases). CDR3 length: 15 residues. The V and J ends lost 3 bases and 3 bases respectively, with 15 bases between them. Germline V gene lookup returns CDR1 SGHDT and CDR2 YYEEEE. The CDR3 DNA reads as TGTGCCAGCAGCTCGGGGGTGGGGTTAGACACTGAAGCTTTCTTT. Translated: CASSSGVGLDTEAFF.

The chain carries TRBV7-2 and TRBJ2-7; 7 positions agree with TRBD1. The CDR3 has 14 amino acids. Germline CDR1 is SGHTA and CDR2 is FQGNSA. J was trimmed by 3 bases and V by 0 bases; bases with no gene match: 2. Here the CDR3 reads CASSLARGNYEQYF. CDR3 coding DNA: TGTGCCAGCAGCTTAGCCAGGGGGAACTACGAGCAGTACTTC. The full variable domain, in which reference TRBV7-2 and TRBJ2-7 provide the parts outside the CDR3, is GAGVSQSPSNKVTEKGKDVELRCDPISGHTALYWYRQSLGQGLEFLIYFQGNSAPDKSGLPSDRFSAERTGGSVSTLTIQRTQQEDSAVYLCASSLARGNYEQYFGPGTRLTVT.

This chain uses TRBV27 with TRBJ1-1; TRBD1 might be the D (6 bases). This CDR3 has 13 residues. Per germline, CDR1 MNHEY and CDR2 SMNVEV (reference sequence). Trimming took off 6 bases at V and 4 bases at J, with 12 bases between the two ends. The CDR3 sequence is CASSLAGATEAFF. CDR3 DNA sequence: TGTGCCAGCAGCCTCGCGGGGGCCACTGAAGCTTTCTTT.

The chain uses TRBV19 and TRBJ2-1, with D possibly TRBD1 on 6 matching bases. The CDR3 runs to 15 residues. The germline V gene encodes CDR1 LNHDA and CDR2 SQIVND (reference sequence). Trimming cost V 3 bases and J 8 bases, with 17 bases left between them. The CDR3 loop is CASSIKAGDADEQFF. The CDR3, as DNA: TGTGCCAGTAGTATTAAAGCAGGGGACGCGGATGAGCAGTTCTTC.

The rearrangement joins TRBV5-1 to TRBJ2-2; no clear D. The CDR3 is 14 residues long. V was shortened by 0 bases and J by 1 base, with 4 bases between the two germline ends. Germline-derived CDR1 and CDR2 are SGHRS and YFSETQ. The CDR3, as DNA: TGCGCCAGCAGCTTGGGCGTGAACACCGGGGAGCTGTTTTTT. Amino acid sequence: CASSLGVNTGELFF.

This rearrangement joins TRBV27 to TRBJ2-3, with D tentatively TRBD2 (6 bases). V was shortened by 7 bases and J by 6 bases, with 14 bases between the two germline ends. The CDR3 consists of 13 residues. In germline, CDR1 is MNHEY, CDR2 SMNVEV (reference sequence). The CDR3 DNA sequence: TGTGCCAGCAAACGACTAGTGGGGGATACGCAGTATTTT. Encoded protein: CASKRLVGDTQYF.

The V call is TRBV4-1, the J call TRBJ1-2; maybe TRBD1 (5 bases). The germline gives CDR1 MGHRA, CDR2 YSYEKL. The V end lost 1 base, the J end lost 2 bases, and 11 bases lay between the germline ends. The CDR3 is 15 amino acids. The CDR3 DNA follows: TGCGCCAGCAGCCAAGTCTGGGGCTCCAACTATGGCTACACCTTC. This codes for CASSQVWGSNYGYTF.

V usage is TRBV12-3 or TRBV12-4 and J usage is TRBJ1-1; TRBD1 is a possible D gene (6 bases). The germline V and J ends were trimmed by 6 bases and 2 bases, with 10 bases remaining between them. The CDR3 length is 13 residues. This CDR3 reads CASRMTGNTEAFF. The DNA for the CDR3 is TGTGCCAGCAGGATGACAGGTAACACTGAAGCTTTCTTT.

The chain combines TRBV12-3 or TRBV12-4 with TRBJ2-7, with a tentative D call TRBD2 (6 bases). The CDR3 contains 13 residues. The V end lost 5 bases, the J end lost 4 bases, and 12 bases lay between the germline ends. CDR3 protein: CASSILGGYEQYF. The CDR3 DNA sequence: TGTGCCAGCAGTATCCTGGGAGGTTACGAGCAGTACTTC.